Shown below are 11 T cell receptor beta chains from a single sample sequenced in a study of T-cell memory formation after mild COVID-19. TCRdb reanalysed the 5' RACE reads using MiXCR and keeps one entry per CDR3 protein. The table shows about 410,000 distinct CDR3 sequences, with 18% occurring only once. The material sequenced was PBMCs or a T cell subset sorted from them (not recorded which). These receptors originate from a man between 18 and 29 years old who had mild COVID-19 (a few samples of this study predate the infection). Cell type and time point are not known.

There are a few counts of this clonotype. The junction departs from the called germline gene at one end, perhaps through a read error. The CDR3 coding sequence is TGTGCCAGTAGTATGGGACTAGCGGGGGGCACCCCGGACTTC. It is translated as CASSMGLAGGTPDF. The genes are TRBV19 and TRBJ2-5, with 15 positions matching TRBD2. The CDR3 totals 14 residues. Germline values: CDR1 LNHDA, CDR2 SQIVND (reference sequence).

This clonotype was observed many times. The rearrangement uses TRBV5-1 and TRBJ2-7; no clear D. The CDR3 runs 14 residues. CDR1 is SGHRS, CDR2 YFSETQ, per germline. The germline V and J ends were trimmed by 1 base and 3 bases, with 11 bases remaining between them. The CDR3 protein is CASSLPSSGYEQYF. CDR3 bases: TGCGCCAGCAGCTTGCCCTCGTCCGGCTACGAGCAGTACTTC.

This clonotype occurred a few times. The chain has TRBV6-6 and TRBJ2-3, with a weak D call TRBD1 (5 bases). Trimming removed 10 bases from V and 2 bases from J, with 13 bases in between. This CDR3 is 13 amino acids long. Per germline, CDR1 MNHNY and CDR2 SVGAGI (reference sequence). CDR3 residues: CAIRGTPTDTQYF. The DNA of the CDR3 is TGTGCCATAAGGGGAACACCCACAGATACGCAGTATTTT.

CDR3 sequence reads: CASVKAGADNEQFF. The CDR3, as DNA: TGTGCCAGTGTAAAAGCGGGGGCCGACAATGAGCAGTTCTTC. This chain links TRBV11-2 with TRBJ2-1; 8 bases agree with TRBD2. Germline V lookup: CDR1 SGHAT, CDR2 FQNNGV. The V gene end was trimmed by 9 bases and the J gene end by 5 bases; junction bases not matched to a gene: 9. The CDR3 totals 14 residues.

The rearrangement links TRBV7-8 to TRBJ1-3; weak D call: TRBD1 (6 bases). Per the germline V gene, CDR1 is SGHVS and CDR2 is FQNEAQ. V dropped 6 bases and J dropped 1 base, with 10 bases sitting between them. The CDR3 consists of 14 residues. The CDR3 DNA reads as TGTGCCAGCAGTAAGAGGGGGTCTGGAAACACCATATATTTT. Protein: CASSKRGSGNTIYF.

In its sample, this clonotype was seen a few times. This sequence joins TRBV6-1 and TRBJ2-4, with TRBD1 matching 7 bases. This CDR3 has 15 residues. J gave up 7 bases and V 7 bases, and 13 bases lay outside the gene matches. Germline V gene data show CDR1 as MNHNS and CDR2 as SASEGT. CDR3 coding DNA: TGTGCCAGCAACGCCCTGGGGACAGCCCGGAACATTCAGTACTTC. This translates into CASNALGTARNIQYF.

This CDR3 reads CASATRGADYGYTF. The CDR3 DNA is TGTGCCAGCGCTACTCGGGGGGCTGACTATGGCTACACCTTC. This sequence joins TRBV6-5 and TRBJ1-2, with D possibly matching TRBD1 (6 bases). Looked up from germline, CDR1 is MNHEY and CDR2 is SVGAGI. CDR3 length: 14 amino acids. Trimming stripped 8 bases from V and 3 bases from J, with 16 bases between.

This sequence joins TRBV7-6 and TRBJ2-1; the D gene is possibly TRBD1 (6 bases). CDR1 and CDR2 (germline): SGHVS, FNYEAQ. CDR3 length: 15 amino acids. Trimming pared 0 bases from V and 9 bases from J, leaving 15 bases between. DNA of the CDR3: TGTGCCAGCAGCTTAGCCGGGACATCAGGATTTGAGCAGTTCTTC. Protein product: CASSLAGTSGFEQFF. Using reference TRBV7-6 and TRBJ2-1 for the parts outside the CDR3, the full variable domain is GAGVSQSPRYKVTKRGQDVALRCDPISGHVSLYWYRQALGQGPEFLTYFNYEAQQDKSGLPNDRFSAERPEGSISTLTIQRTEQRDSAMYRCASSLAGTSGFEQFFGPGTRLTVL.

V is TRBV12-3 or TRBV12-4 and J is TRBJ2-4; 10 bases match TRBD1. V lost 7 bases, J lost 1 base, and 4 bases stayed unmatched. The CDR3 is 15 amino acids. The CDR3, as DNA: TGTGCCAGCACCCGACAGGGGGCGGCCAAAAACATTCAGTACTTC. This encodes CASTRQGAAKNIQYF.

The chain joins TRBV7-9 to TRBJ2-1; 9 bases fit TRBD1. In germline, CDR1 is SEHNR, CDR2 FQNEAQ (reference sequence). V lost 1 base, J lost 4 bases, and 5 bases stayed unmatched. The length of the CDR3 is 16 residues. The CDR3: CASSLVKTGGYNEQFF. In DNA form, the CDR3 reads TGTGCCAGCAGCTTAGTGAAGACAGGGGGGTACAATGAGCAGTTCTTC.

This clonotype has only a few counts. The chain uses TRBV18 and TRBJ2-2, with TRBD2 as a possible D gene (5 bases). CDR3 size: 15 residues. Germline V gene lookup returns CDR1 KGHSH and CDR2 LQKENI. V lost 5 bases to trimming and J lost 6 bases, with 16 bases between them. CDR3 DNA: TGTGCCAGCTCAGATCCGACTACCGGCGCCGGGGAGCTGTTTTTT. Amino acid sequence: CASSDPTTGAGELFF.